The entry that follows covers one T cell receptor beta chain sequence. Antigen: not known. This specimen comes from a study of a mutant IDH1 vaccine in newly diagnosed glioma. Study in general: Earlier treatment was radiotherapy, temozolomide, or both, with most getting both.

Described time point: baseline, week 1 (first vaccination visit). As to treatment: pre-vaccination baseline after standard-of-care therapy. V was pared by 0 bases and J by 0 bases, with 12 bases between. Germline V gives CDR1 MGHRA, CDR2 YSYEKL. The CDR3 totals 16 residues. TCRdb keeps only in-frame clones here, not all; method: immunoSEQ multiplex PCR. The table lists tens of thousands of clones, 75% to 90% of them singletons. Broader study findings: No link was apparently found between pseudoprogression and changes in top peripheral T cell clonotypes.

The starting material was PBMCs, obtained from a glioma patient treated with radiotherapy, temozolomide or both. The origin of this receptor is a woman aged 40 to 49 with glioma. V is TRBV4-1 and J is TRBJ2-7; D possibly corresponds to TRBD2 (6 bases). The DNA of the CDR3 is TGCGCCAGCAGCCAAGATCGGTGGGGGGTCTCCTACGAGCAGTACTTC. Translation: CASSQDRWGVSYEQYF.